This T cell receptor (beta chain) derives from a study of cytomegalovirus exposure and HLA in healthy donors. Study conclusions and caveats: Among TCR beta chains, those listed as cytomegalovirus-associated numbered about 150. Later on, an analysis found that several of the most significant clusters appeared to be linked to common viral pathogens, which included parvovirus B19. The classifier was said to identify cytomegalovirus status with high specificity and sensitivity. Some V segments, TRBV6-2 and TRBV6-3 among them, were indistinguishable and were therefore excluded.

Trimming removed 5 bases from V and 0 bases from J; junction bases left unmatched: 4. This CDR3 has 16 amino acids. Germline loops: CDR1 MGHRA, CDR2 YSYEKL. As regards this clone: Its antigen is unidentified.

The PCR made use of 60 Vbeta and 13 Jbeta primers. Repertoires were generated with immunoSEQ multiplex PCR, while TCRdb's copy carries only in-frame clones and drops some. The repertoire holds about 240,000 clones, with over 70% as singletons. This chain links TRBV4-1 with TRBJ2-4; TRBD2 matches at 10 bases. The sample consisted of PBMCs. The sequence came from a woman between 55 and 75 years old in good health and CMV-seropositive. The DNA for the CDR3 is TGCGCCAGCAGCAGGACTAGCGGATTAGCCAAAAACATTCAGTACTTC. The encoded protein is CASSRTSGLAKNIQYF.